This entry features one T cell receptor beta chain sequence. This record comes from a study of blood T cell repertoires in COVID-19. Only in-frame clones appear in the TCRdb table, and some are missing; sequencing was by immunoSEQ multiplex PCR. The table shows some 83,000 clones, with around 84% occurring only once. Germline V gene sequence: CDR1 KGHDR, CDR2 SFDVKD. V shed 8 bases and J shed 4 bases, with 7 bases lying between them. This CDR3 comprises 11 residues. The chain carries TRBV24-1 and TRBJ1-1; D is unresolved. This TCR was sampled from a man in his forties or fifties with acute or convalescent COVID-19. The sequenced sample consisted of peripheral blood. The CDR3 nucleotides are TGTGCCACCAAGCGGGGCACTGAAGCTTTCTTT. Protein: CATKRGTEAFF.